This is a list of T cell receptor beta chains from one sample in a study of T cell changes during pregnancy in multiple sclerosis. The repertoire was sequenced with immunoSEQ multiplex PCR; TCRdb's copy has only in-frame clones and lacks some. The sample holds about 44,000 clones, 90% seen once. The sample here was CD4+ T cells from peripheral blood mononuclear cells, taken before pregnancy. These receptors were collected from a female donor with multiple sclerosis, enrolled in a pregnancy study. CDR3s include the opening cysteine and the closing phenylalanine or tryptophan. The D gene is left open where the match is weak.

.	.	15	TRBV5-8	CASSLSMAGWQPQYF
TRBJ2-1	.	15	TRBV9	CASSPEGNSYNEQFF
TRBJ1-1	.	13	TRBV29-1	CSGAGKVGTEAFF
TRBJ2-1	TRBD1	14	TRBV5-4	CASSLTGGYNEQFF
TRBJ1-6	.	14	TRBV4-3	CASSQEGANSPLHF
TRBJ2-1	TRBD1	12	TRBV12-5	CASGLNRGLQFF
TRBJ2-1	TRBD2	17	TRBV18	CASSQRPGTSGNNEQFF
TRBJ2-5	TRBD1	15	TRBV2	CASPRDRGVRETQYF
TRBJ2-1	TRBD2	15	TRBV25-1	CASSAGTPGGNEQFF
TRBJ2-1	TRBD2	16	TRBV9	CASSVSSGRSYNEQFF
TRBJ1-2	TRBD1	14	TRBV5-4	CASSLGSGGYGYTF
TRBJ1-1	.	16	TRBV7-3	CASSRGGARSDTEAFF
TRBJ2-1	TRBD2	13	TRBV6-1	CASSGTSVGEQFF
TRBJ1-1	.	14	TRBV4-3	CASSQEGWATEAFF
TRBJ2-7	TRBD1	16	TRBV7-2	CASTKGLQGAGYEQYF
TRBJ1-5	TRBD1	13	TRBV29-1	CSVRTGSNQPQHF
TRBJ2-7	.	15	TRBV4-3	CASSPSAQASYEQYF
.	.	15	TRBV4-1	CASSLADLLLYEQYF
TRBJ1-5	.	16	TRBV6-1	CASSAFGSTYNQPQHF
TRBJ2-2	TRBD1	15	TRBV28	CASSRDRGRGGELFF
TRBJ2-4	.	15	TRBV7-2	CASSSPPGAKNIQYF
TRBJ1-2	.	13	TRBV18	CASSIDRFYGYTF
TRBJ2-3	TRBD1	15	TRBV12-5	CASGLTGANTDTQYF
TRBJ2-7	.	14	TRBV5-1	CASSSFSLGSEQYF
TRBJ1-2	.	15	TRBV19	CASSRPAGGNYGYTF
TRBJ2-7	TRBD2	16	TRBV27	CASSLFGSGGPYEQYF
TRBJ2-7	TRBD1	14	TRBV7-2	CASSTAGTDREQYF
TRBJ2-5	.	15	TRBV5-1	CASSLGGSPGETQYF